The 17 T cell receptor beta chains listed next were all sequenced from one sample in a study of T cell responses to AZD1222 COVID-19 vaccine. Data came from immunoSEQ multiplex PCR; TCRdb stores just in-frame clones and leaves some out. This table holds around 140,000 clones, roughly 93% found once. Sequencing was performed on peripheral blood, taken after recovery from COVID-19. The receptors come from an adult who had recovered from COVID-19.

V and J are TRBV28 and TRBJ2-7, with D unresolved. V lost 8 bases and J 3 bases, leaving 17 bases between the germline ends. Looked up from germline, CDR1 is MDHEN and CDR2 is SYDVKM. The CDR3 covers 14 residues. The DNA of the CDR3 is TGTGCCAGCTCATTACGAGGCCGGGTCTACGAGCAGTACTTC. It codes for CASSLRGRVYEQYF. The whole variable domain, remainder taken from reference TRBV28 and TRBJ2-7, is DVKVTQSSRYLVKRTGEKVFLECVQDMDHENMFWYRQDPGLGLRLIYFSYDVKMKEKGDIPEGYSVSREKKERFSLILESASTNQTSMYLCASSLRGRVYEQYFGPGTRLTVT.

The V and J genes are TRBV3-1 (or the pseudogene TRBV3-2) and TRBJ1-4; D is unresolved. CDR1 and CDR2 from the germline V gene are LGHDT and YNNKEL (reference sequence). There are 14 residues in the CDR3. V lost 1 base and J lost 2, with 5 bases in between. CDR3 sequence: CASSQATTNEKLFF. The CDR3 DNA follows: TGTGCCAGCAGCCAAGCCACGACTAATGAAAAACTGTTTTTT.

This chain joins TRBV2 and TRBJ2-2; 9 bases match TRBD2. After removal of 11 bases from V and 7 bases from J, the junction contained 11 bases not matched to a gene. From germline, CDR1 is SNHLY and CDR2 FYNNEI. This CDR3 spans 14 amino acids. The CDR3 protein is CAGTGLAIGGELFF. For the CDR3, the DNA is TGTGCCGGTACGGGACTAGCTATCGGCGGGGAGCTGTTTTTT.

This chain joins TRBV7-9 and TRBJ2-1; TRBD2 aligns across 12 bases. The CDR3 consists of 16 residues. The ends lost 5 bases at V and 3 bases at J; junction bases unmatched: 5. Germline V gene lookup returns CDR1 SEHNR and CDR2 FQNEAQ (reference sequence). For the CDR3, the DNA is TGTGCCAGCAGCCCAGGACTAGCGGGATACTACAATGAGCAGTTCTTC. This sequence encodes CASSPGLAGYYNEQFF.

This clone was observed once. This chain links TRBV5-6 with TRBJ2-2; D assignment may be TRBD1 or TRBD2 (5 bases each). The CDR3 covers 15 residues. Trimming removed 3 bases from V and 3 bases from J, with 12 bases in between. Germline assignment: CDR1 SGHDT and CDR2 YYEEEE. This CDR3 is CASSSDRGYTGELFF. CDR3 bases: TGTGCCAGCAGCTCCGACAGAGGGTACACCGGGGAGCTGTTTTTT.

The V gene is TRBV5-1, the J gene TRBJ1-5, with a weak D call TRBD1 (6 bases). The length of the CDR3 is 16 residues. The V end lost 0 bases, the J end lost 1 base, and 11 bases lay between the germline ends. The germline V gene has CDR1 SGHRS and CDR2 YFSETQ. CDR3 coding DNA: TGCGCCAGCAGCTTGGTTCCTGGGACAAGCAATCAGCCCCAGCATTTT. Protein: CASSLVPGTSNQPQHF.

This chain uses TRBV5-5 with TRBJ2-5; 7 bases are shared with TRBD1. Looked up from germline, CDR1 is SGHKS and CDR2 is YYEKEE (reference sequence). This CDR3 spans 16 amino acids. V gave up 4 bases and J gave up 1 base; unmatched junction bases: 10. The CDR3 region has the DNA TGTGCCAGCAGCCCTACAGGGGCGATTTTCCAAGAGACCCAGTACTTC. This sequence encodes CASSPTGAIFQETQYF.

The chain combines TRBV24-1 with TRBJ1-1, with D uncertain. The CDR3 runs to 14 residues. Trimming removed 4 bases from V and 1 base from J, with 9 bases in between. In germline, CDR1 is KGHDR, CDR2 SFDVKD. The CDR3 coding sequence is TGTGCCACCAGTGACTCTGGCCCGAACACTGAAGCTTTCTTT. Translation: CATSDSGPNTEAFF.

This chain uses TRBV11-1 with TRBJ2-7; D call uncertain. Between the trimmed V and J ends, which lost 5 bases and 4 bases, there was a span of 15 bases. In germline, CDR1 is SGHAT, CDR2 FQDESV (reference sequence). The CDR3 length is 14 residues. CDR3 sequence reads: CASSPEAKVYEQYF. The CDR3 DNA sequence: TGTGCCAGCAGCCCTGAGGCCAAAGTGTACGAGCAGTACTTC.

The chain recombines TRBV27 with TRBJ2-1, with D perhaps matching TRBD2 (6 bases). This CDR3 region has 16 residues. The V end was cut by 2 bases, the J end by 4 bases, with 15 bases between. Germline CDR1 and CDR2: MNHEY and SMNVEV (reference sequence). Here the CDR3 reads CASSLPGIRGYNEQFF. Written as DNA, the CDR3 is TGTGCCAGCAGTTTACCCGGGATTCGGGGGTACAATGAGCAGTTCTTC.

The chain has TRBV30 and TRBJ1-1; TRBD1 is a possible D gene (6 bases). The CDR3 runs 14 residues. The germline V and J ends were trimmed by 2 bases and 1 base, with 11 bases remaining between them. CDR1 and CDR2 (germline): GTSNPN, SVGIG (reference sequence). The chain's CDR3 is CAWSPGQKNTEAFF. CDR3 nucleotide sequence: TGTGCCTGGAGTCCAGGACAGAAGAACACTGAAGCTTTCTTT.

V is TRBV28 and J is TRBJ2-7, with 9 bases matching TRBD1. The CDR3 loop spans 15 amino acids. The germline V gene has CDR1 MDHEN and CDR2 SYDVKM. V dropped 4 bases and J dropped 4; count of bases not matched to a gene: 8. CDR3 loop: CASSSAGTGKYEQYF. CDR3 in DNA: TGTGCCAGCAGTTCCGCCGGGACAGGGAAATACGAGCAGTACTTC.

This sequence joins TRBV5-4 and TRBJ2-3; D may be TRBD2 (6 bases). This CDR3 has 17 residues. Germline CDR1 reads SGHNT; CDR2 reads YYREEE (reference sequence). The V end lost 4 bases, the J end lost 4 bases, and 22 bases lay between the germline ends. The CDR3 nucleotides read TGTGCCAGCAGCGAATCCCCCGGGGGAGTTGGTGCAGATACGCAGTATTTT. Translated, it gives CASSESPGGVGADTQYF. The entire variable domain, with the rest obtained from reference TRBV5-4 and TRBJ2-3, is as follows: ETGVTQSPTHLIKTRGQQVTLRCSSQSGHNTVSWYQQALGQGPQFIFQYYREEENGRGNFPPRFSGLQFPNYSSELNVNALELDDSALYLCASSESPGGVGADTQYFGPGTRLTVL.

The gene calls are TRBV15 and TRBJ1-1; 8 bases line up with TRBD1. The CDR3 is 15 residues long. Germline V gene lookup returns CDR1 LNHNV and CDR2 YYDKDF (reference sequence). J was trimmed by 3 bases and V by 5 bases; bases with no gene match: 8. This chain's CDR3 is CATSRQTQGDTEAFF. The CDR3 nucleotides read TGTGCCACCAGCCGCCAAACACAGGGGGACACTGAAGCTTTCTTT.

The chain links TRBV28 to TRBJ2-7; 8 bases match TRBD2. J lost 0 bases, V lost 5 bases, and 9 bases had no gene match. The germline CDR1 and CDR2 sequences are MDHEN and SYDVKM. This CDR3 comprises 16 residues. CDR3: CASSPHSGILSYEQYF. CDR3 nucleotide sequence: TGTGCCAGCAGTCCACATAGCGGGATCCTCTCCTACGAGCAGTACTTC. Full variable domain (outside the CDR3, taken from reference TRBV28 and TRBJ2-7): DVKVTQSSRYLVKRTGEKVFLECVQDMDHENMFWYRQDPGLGLRLIYFSYDVKMKEKGDIPEGYSVSREKKERFSLILESASTNQTSMYLCASSPHSGILSYEQYFGPGTRLTVT.

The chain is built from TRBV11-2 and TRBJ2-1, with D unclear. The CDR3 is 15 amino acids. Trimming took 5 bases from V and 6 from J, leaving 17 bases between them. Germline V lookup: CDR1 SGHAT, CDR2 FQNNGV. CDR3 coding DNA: TGTGCCAGCAGCCCGCGGCTAGGTATACTCAATGAGCAGTTCTTC. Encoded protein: CASSPRLGILNEQFF.

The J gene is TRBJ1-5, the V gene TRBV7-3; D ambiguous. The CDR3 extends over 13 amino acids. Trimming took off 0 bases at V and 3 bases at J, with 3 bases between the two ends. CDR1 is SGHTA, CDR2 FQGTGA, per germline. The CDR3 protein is CASSLTDNQPQHF. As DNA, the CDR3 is TGTGCCAGCAGCTTAACGGACAATCAGCCCCAGCATTTT.